This TCR beta chain emerged from a study of blood T cell repertoires in COVID-19 (dated by TCRdb to the early 2020s). With respect to the entire study: Samples from collaborators originated in the United States, Italy and Spain and spanned both the acute and convalescent phases of COVID-19. The prospective study material was composed of cDNA or gDNA derived from T cells, B-cell-depleted T cells, or PBMCs. Deeply sampled blood TCRbeta repertoires from subjects exposed to, actively infected with, or recovered from COVID-19 were included in the dataset. The repertoires were released in a freely available public database meant as a resource for research on the immune response to SARS-CoV-2. The samples were drawn from two sources: the first 160 participants of the ongoing ImmuneRACE study, and fewer than 1,500 subjects contributed by 6 global collaborators. Nearly every sample came with metadata listing a de-identified subject ID, COVID-19 status, age in years and sex. HLA class I and class II types, where available, came from metadata supplied by the sample provider rather than from assay-based typing.

What the study reported, not specific to this receptor: Clinical and demographic metadata were provided uncurated, with the amount varying by source and participant.

Collaborating institutions collected whole blood in K2EDTA tubes following their own protocols. For TCRbeta analysis, collaborators shipped samples in one of three forms: frozen whole blood, isolated PBMCs, or DNA extracted from either of those sample types. Concerning this clone itself: Its target antigen remains unknown. Base quality data are lacking; no much larger clone is found one base away.

The immunoSEQ Assay, a bias-controlled multiplex PCR, was used to amplify TCRbeta CDR3 regions from genomic DNA. The original pipeline was this. Within the assay, amplification of reference gene primers was used to estimate how many nucleated cells each sample contained. Sequence reads were collapsed and filtered to measure the absolute abundance of every unique TCRbeta CDR3 rearrangement. For each sample, productive Simpson clonality was calculated by taking the square root of Simpson's diversity index across productive rearrangements. TCRdb carries this immuneACCESS record with in-frame sequences only. Its versions omit some clonotypes, under half of them owing to an unresolved V gene in the studies checked, with the rest unexplained. That table supplies the V and J calls and clone size; D and trimming were determined from the DNA. This sample is represented by around 140,000 clones; roughly 84% of them were singletons. Jointly, the top ten make up roughly 10% of the sample.

The specimen sequenced was peripheral blood. The TCR sequence derives from a man between 60 and 75 years old with active or convalescent COVID-19.

CDR3 reads: CASSSLLGGAFGYTF. In nucleotide form, the sequence is TGTGCCAGCAGTTCCCTCCTTGGAGGGGCTTTCGGCTACACCTTC. The chain employs TRBV27 and TRBJ1-2; TRBD1 is possibly the D segment (5 matching bases). A distance of 20 bases separates the germline ends of V and J, which lose 4 bases and 8 bases respectively. Looking up the germline V gene (reference sequence) yields CDR1 MNHEY and CDR2 SMNVEV. The CDR3 spans 15 residues, from the cysteine through the phenylalanine. CDR3 DNA only is kept here, 45 bases in frame from base 1.